This T cell receptor (beta chain) is from a study of beta chain features in type 1 diabetes. This clone appeared a few times. Sequenced material consisted of expressed TCRB transcripts (all of the isolated RNA was reverse transcribed). The table came from immunoSEQ multiplex PCR; TCRdb's copy has only in-frame clones and leaves some out. The sample has about 180,000 clones, about 13% seen once. The germline gives CDR1 SGDLS, CDR2 YYNGEE. The ends lost 2 bases at V and 3 bases at J; junction bases unmatched: 2. The CDR3 runs 14 residues. V is TRBV9 and J is TRBJ2-7; 10 bases match TRBD1. This receptor was taken from a woman in her late teens or twenties in good health. The sequenced material came from central memory CD4+ T cells from blood. The CDR3 nucleotides read TGTGCCAGCAGCGTTGGACAGGGGGTCTACGAGCAGTACTTC. Translating gives CASSVGQGVYEQYF.